This record concerns one T cell receptor (beta chain) sequence. The antigen is not known. Produced via immunoSEQ multiplex PCR; TCRdb's table is partial and in-frame only. This sample carries roughly 700,000 clones, 80% to 95% of them seen once, and the ten largest clones take approximately 35%. CDR3 length: 14 residues. Per germline, CDR1 MDHEN and CDR2 SYDVKM. Germline trimming cut 6 bases from V and 4 bases from J; bases unmatched to any gene: 5. The data were obtained in a study of shared clonotypes between healthy human individuals. Study-level points and caveats: Rarefaction indicated that sorted-subset sequencing remained incomplete although depth was large. Relative to their counterparts shared across all four donors, non-shared clonotypes exhibited diminished generation probabilities. Clonotypes that were shared across a few donors made up about 5.1% of naive CD4 clonotypes.

The sequence derives from a man between 18 and 29 years old in good health. Some clones in this sample may be carry-over from other donors' samples. This sequence joins TRBV28 and TRBJ2-3, with TRBD2 identical over 9 bases. The sequenced material came from memory CD8+ T cells from PBMCs. Subset defined: CD45RO+ cells pooled with CCR7-negative TemRA cells. CDR3 in amino acids: CASSRSGSPDTQYF. CDR3 nucleotide sequence: TGTGCCAGCAGCCGTAGCGGGAGCCCAGATACGCAGTATTTT.